The rows below give T cell receptor beta chains drawn from one sample of a study of shared clonotypes between healthy human individuals. TCRdb keeps only in-frame clones here, not all; method: immunoSEQ multiplex PCR. The sample consists of 2 million to 2.5 million clones, 92% of them appearing once. Specimen: naive CD4+ T cells from PBMCs. All receptors come from a man aged 18 to 29 in good health. Some clones in this sample may be carry-over from other donors' samples. The CDR3 runs from the conserved cysteine through the conserved F or W. Each record gives: CDR3 DNA, CDR3 protein, clone size, D gene, V gene, J gene. D genes are given only for firm matches. Not every row has a clone size; where given, it reads once, few, many or a size class.

TGCGCCAGCAGCTTGACTGGGCCCGGGGAGCTGTTTTTT	CASSLTGPGELFF	.	.	TRBV5-1	TRBJ2-2
TGTGCCAGCAGCTTACCCAGACTAGCGGGAGGCGACACCGGGGAGCTGTTTTTT	CASSLPRLAGGDTGELFF	.	TRBD2	TRBV11-2	TRBJ2-2
TGTGCCAGCAGCGTAGCTCCCACCCGCCGGGGGAATGAGCAGTTCTTC	CASSVAPTRRGNEQFF	.	.	TRBV9	TRBJ2-1
TGCGCCAGCAGCTTGGCCGGTCTTCAGGCCTACAATGAGCAGTTCTTC	CASSLAGLQAYNEQFF	.	.	TRBV5-1	TRBJ2-1
TGTGCCACCAGCAGAGGTGGCGGGGCCGGGGGCTACACCTTC	CATSRGGGAGGYTF	.	.	TRBV15	TRBJ1-2
TGCGCCAGCAGCTCACTCACTAGCGGGAGTGCGGATACGCAGTATTTT	CASSSLTSGSADTQYF	.	TRBD2	TRBV5-1	TRBJ2-3
TGTGCCAGCTCGCCTCAGGGGGACCTCAACGAGCAGTACTTC	CASSPQGDLNEQYF	.	TRBD1	TRBV18	TRBJ2-7
TGCGCCAGCAGCTGGGCCGACAGGTCTAACTATGGCTACACCTTC	CASSWADRSNYGYTF	.	.	TRBV5-1	TRBJ1-2
TGCGCCAGCAGACCAAGCTCTGGGGCCAACGTCCTGACTTTC	CASRPSSGANVLTF	.	.	TRBV5-1	TRBJ2-6
TGTGCCAGCAGTGTGGAGCGGGGCTCCTACGAGCAGTACTTC	CASSVERGSYEQYF	.	TRBD2	TRBV2	TRBJ2-7
TGTGCCAGCTCCACCGGAACTACCCGGGAGCAGTACTTC	CASSTGTTREQYF	.	.	TRBV18	TRBJ2-7
TGTGCCAGCCTCGGGATCCGGGTCAGTCCCGGGGAGCTGTTTTTT	CASLGIRVSPGELFF	.	.	TRBV7-8	TRBJ2-2
TGCGCCAGCAGCCAAGTGGGTGCTCTTTATAATGAGCAGTTCTTC	CASSQVGALYNEQFF	.	.	TRBV4-1	TRBJ2-1
TGCGCCAGCAGCTTTGGACTACCATACAATGAGCAGTTCTTC	CASSFGLPYNEQFF	.	.	TRBV5-1	TRBJ2-1
TGTGCCAGCAGCCCACAAGCGAACTATGGCTACACCTTC	CASSPQANYGYTF	.	.	TRBV11-2	TRBJ1-2
TGTGCCAGCAATCCACTAGCGGGGTTCCAAGAGACCCAGTACTTC	CASNPLAGFQETQYF	.	TRBD2	TRBV27	TRBJ2-5
TGCGCCAGCAGTCAGACGGGGTCGCAAGCCCGGTTCTTC	CASSQTGSQARFF	.	.	TRBV4-1	TRBJ2-1
TGTGCCAGCAGCTTAGTAACAGCCCAAGAGACCCAGTACTTC	CASSLVTAQETQYF	.	.	TRBV11-2	TRBJ2-5
TGTGCCAGCAGCTTATTGGGGGGTGTCGTAGATACGCAGTATTTT	CASSLLGGVVDTQYF	once	.	TRBV7-3	TRBJ2-3
TGTGCCAGCAGAACAAGGGGGCGGGGGACTGAAGCTTTCTTT	CASRTRGRGTEAFF	.	TRBD1	TRBV2	TRBJ1-1
TGTGCCAGCAGCTCAGGACGAAACACTGAAGCTTTCTTT	CASSSGRNTEAFF	.	.	TRBV5-8	TRBJ1-1
TGCAGCGCCCCAGGGAGCTCTGGAAACACCATATATTTT	CSAPGSSGNTIYF	.	.	TRBV29-1	TRBJ1-3
TGTGCCAGCAGCGCAAGACTACACTCGGGGGTTACTTTCTTT	CASSARLHSGVTFF	.	.	TRBV27	TRBJ1-1
TGTGCCAGCAGCCCTTCGCGAGTTACTAACACCGGGGAGCTGTTTTTT	CASSPSRVTNTGELFF	.	.	TRBV7-9	TRBJ2-2
TGTGCCAGCTCACCTCTGGTCGTCGGGGAGCTGTTTTTT	CASSPLVVGELFF	.	.	TRBV18	TRBJ2-2
TGCGCCAGCAGCGGTACCGGGACAGCGAGTAGTGAGCAGTTCTTC	CASSGTGTASSEQFF	.	TRBD1	TRBV5-1	TRBJ2-1
TGTGCCAGCAGTAGACAGGGCAGCACAGATACGCAGTATTTT	CASSRQGSTDTQYF	.	TRBD1	TRBV6-5	TRBJ2-3
TGTGCCAGCAGAACCGGGACAGGGATGACTGAAGCTTTCTTT	CASRTGTGMTEAFF	.	TRBD1	TRBV7-9	TRBJ1-1
TGTGCCAGCAGTCGGACTAGCGGGAGTTACGAGCAGTACTTC	CASSRTSGSYEQYF	.	TRBD2	TRBV9	TRBJ2-7
TGCGCCAGCAGACCCGACGGGAACACCGGGGAGCTGTTTTTT	CASRPDGNTGELFF	once	.	TRBV5-1	TRBJ2-2
TGTGCCAGCAGCTTAGAGACAGGAAGACGAGAGACCCAGTACTTC	CASSLETGRRETQYF	.	.	TRBV11-2	TRBJ2-5
TGTGCCAGCAGTTACCAGGCGAACACCGGGGAGCTGTTTTTT	CASSYQANTGELFF	.	.	TRBV6-6	TRBJ2-2
TGTGCCAGCAGCTCAGGACAGGGTGGGGTATCCAGCGAGCAGTACTTC	CASSSGQGGVSSEQYF	.	TRBD1	TRBV7-9	TRBJ2-7
TGTGCTAGTGGCCTACAAAGTCCCTCCTACAATGAGCAGTTCTTC	CASGLQSPSYNEQFF	.	.	TRBV12-5	TRBJ2-1
TGCGCCAGCAGCCAGGGTGCGGGGAACACCGGGGAGCTGTTTTTT	CASSQGAGNTGELFF	once	.	TRBV5-1	TRBJ2-2
TGTGCCAGCTCACAAAGGCAGGGTGATGGCTACACCTTC	CASSQRQGDGYTF	.	.	TRBV18	TRBJ1-2
TGTGCCAGCAGCTCCAGACAGGGAAATGGCTACACCTTC	CASSSRQGNGYTF	.	TRBD1	TRBV7-3	TRBJ1-2
TGTGCCAGCAGTCGGAGATATTGGGGGTCGGACAAGACCTACGAGCAGTACTTC	CASSRRYWGSDKTYEQYF	.	.	TRBV28	TRBJ2-7
TGTGCCAGCAAAGGGGGGGAGACCCAGTACTTC	CASKGGETQYF	.	.	TRBV2	TRBJ2-5
TGCGCCAGCAGCTTGGCTTGGGGCAGCAATCAGCCCCAGCATTTT	CASSLAWGSNQPQHF	.	.	TRBV5-1	TRBJ1-5
TGTGCCTGGAGTGCTTGGACTAGCGGGAGGGTTGATACGCAGTATTTT	CAWSAWTSGRVDTQYF	once	TRBD2	TRBV30	TRBJ2-3
TGTGCCTGGCTACGCGGGGGAGGCGATGAGCAGTTCTTC	CAWLRGGGDEQFF	.	TRBD2	TRBV30	TRBJ2-1
TGTGCCAGTAGGGACAGACCGAACACCGGGGAGCTGTTTTTT	CASRDRPNTGELFF	.	TRBD1	TRBV6-4	TRBJ2-2
TGTGCCAGCAGCTTAGTCGGAGGGATGAGAGGCTACACCTTC	CASSLVGGMRGYTF	.	.	TRBV7-9	TRBJ1-2
TGTGCCAGCAGCTTTCGAGGGCTAGCGGGAGGCCACCAAGAGACCCAGTACTTC	CASSFRGLAGGHQETQYF	.	TRBD2	TRBV7-2	TRBJ2-5
TGTGCCAGTAGTATCCCTCCCAGGACCTATGGCTACACCTTC	CASSIPPRTYGYTF	.	.	TRBV19	TRBJ1-2
TGTGCCAGCAGTCCCGGCCCGGGCCGGGTTTTTAATGAGCAGTTCTTC	CASSPGPGRVFNEQFF	.	.	TRBV6-6	TRBJ2-1
TGTGCCAGCAGCCCTACGGACGGCGCGGAAGAGACCCAGTACTTC	CASSPTDGAEETQYF	.	.	TRBV28	TRBJ2-5
TGTGCCAGCAGTTACTTGGGGAGGGCCCATAATGAGCAGTTCTTC	CASSYLGRAHNEQFF	once	TRBD2	TRBV6-5	TRBJ2-1
TGCGCCAGCAGCTTGGGGCACTACAATGAGCAGTTCTTC	CASSLGHYNEQFF	.	.	TRBV5-1	TRBJ2-1
TGTGCCAGCAGCTTAGCGGGACAGGGTGGCACTGAAGCTTTCTTT	CASSLAGQGGTEAFF	.	TRBD1	TRBV7-9	TRBJ1-1
TGTGCCAGCAGTGGGCTAAGTGGCTCGGCAGGGGGCGGACCGGGCTACACCTTC	CASSGLSGSAGGGPGYTF	once	TRBD1	TRBV2	TRBJ1-2
TGCGCCAGCAGCTTTTTGGGGGACGGCTACACCTTC	CASSFLGDGYTF	.	.	TRBV5-1	TRBJ1-2
TGTGCCAGCAGCATTAGCAGGACAGATACGCAGTATTTT	CASSISRTDTQYF	.	.	TRBV7-3	TRBJ2-3
TGCGCCAGCAGCCAGAACACTGAAGCTTTCTTT	CASSQNTEAFF	.	.	TRBV5-1	TRBJ1-1
TGTGCCAGCTCACCGACCGGAGCGGCTCAGCCCCAGCATTTT	CASSPTGAAQPQHF	.	.	TRBV18	TRBJ1-5
TGTGCCAGCAGTGAAATAGACAATGAGCAGTTCTTC	CASSEIDNEQFF	.	.	TRBV6-1	TRBJ2-1